Listed here are 8 T cell receptor beta chains from one sample, sequenced in a study of beta chain features in type 1 diabetes. The investigators reverse transcribed all of the isolated RNA, so they sequenced expressed TCRB transcripts. Data came from immunoSEQ multiplex PCR; TCRdb stores just in-frame clones and leaves some out. The sample yields under 350,000 clones, more than 13% seen once. For these TCRs, the target antigens are not known. Study outcomes and limitations: Type 1 diabetes patients showed a moderate but significant shortening of TCRB CDR3s in all four CD4+ subsets.

The sequencing sample was made of naive CD4+ T cells from blood. These receptors were taken from a young man with type 1 diabetes.

In this sample, this clone turned up a few times. The chain uses TRBV7-9 and TRBJ1-2; D gene unclear. There are 13 residues in the CDR3. The V and J ends lost 2 bases and 9 bases respectively, with 13 bases between them. Germline CDR1 and CDR2: SEHNR and FQNEAQ (reference sequence). In nucleotides, the CDR3 is TGTGCCAGCAGCTTACCGGGTCCCAGAAGCTACACCTTC. Its protein is CASSLPGPRSYTF.

The rearrangement links TRBV19 to TRBJ2-2, with 8 positions matching TRBD2. The CDR3 covers 15 residues. Germline V gene sequence: CDR1 LNHDA, CDR2 SQIVND (reference sequence). J was trimmed by 5 bases and V by 4 bases; bases with no gene match: 6. Written as DNA, the CDR3 is TGTGCCAGTAGTAGAACGGGAGGGGGGACCGGGGAGCTGTTTTTT. The encoded protein is CASSRTGGGTGELFF.

This clone has a handful of counts. This chain joins TRBV30 and TRBJ2-2; D is perhaps TRBD2 (5 bases). CDR3 length: 17 residues. V was cut by 0 bases and J by 6 bases, with 20 bases left in between. CDR1 is GTSNPN, CDR2 SVGIG, per germline (reference sequence). DNA for the CDR3: TGTGCCTGGAGTGTCCAATTGGGAGCTGTAGGGCCCGGGGAGCTGTTTTTT. It encodes CAWSVQLGAVGPGELFF. The entire variable domain, with the rest obtained from reference TRBV30 and TRBJ2-2, is as follows: SQTIHQWPATLVQPVGSPLSLECTVEGTSNPNLYWYRQAAGRGLQLLFYSVGIGQISSEVPQNLSASRPQDRQFILSSKKLLLSDSGFYLCAWSVQLGAVGPGELFFGEGSRLTVL.

The rearrangement uses TRBV7-8 and TRBJ1-5; D is possibly TRBD1 (6 bases). The ends were cut back, 5 bases at V and 0 bases at J, with 8 bases in the middle. The germline gives CDR1 SGHVS, CDR2 FQNEAQ. CDR3 length: 14 residues. The CDR3 is CASSPTGSNQPQHF. As DNA, the CDR3 is TGTGCCAGCAGCCCGACAGGTAGCAATCAGCCCCAGCATTTT.

This clone has more than one count but fewer than ten. The chain is built from TRBV5-6 and TRBJ2-7, with TRBD1 matching over 12 bases. Trimming removed 0 bases from V and 9 bases from J; junction bases left unmatched: 7. Looked up from germline, CDR1 is SGHDT and CDR2 is YYEEEE. This CDR3 is built from 15 residues. The CDR3 nucleotides are TGTGCCAGCAGCTTGGTTCGGGACAGGGGGCTTGGGCAGTACTTC. Protein sequence: CASSLVRDRGLGQYF. Together with reference TRBV5-6 and TRBJ2-7, the CDR3 gives the full variable domain: DAGVTQSPTHLIKTRGQQVTLRCSPKSGHDTVSWYQQALGQGPQFIFQYYEEEERQRGNFPDRFSGHQFPNYSSELNVNALLLGDSALYLCASSLVRDRGLGQYFGPGTRLTVT.

This clone was detected only a few times. Other DNA sequences in the sample encode the same CDR3. The V gene is TRBV20-1, the J gene TRBJ2-7, with D tentatively TRBD2 (5 bases). The CDR3 runs to 11 residues. Germline lookup yields CDR1 DFQATT and CDR2 SNEGSKA (reference sequence). Trimming took 3 bases from V and 4 from J, leaving 7 bases between them. The CDR3 region has the DNA TGCAGTGCTAGGTCGGGATACGAGCAGTACTTC. Translated, it gives CSARSGYEQYF.

This clone has only a few counts. The chain couples TRBV2 to TRBJ2-2; D is uncertain. This CDR3 region has 14 residues. Trimming stripped 5 bases from V and 0 bases from J, with 7 bases between. Germline V gene data show CDR1 as SNHLY and CDR2 as FYNNEI. The CDR3 loop reads CASSNNANTGELFF. Here the CDR3 DNA reads TGTGCCAGCAGTAACAATGCGAACACCGGGGAGCTGTTTTTT.

This chain uses TRBV28 with TRBJ1-5, with 9 bases fitting TRBD1. The trim removed 6 bases at V and 9 bases at J, leaving 9 bases unmatched. CDR1 and CDR2 (germline): MDHEN, SYDVKM. The CDR3 is 14 residues long. The CDR3: CASRTGGGGWPQHF. The CDR3 DNA reads TGTGCCAGCAGAACAGGGGGCGGAGGTTGGCCCCAGCATTTT.